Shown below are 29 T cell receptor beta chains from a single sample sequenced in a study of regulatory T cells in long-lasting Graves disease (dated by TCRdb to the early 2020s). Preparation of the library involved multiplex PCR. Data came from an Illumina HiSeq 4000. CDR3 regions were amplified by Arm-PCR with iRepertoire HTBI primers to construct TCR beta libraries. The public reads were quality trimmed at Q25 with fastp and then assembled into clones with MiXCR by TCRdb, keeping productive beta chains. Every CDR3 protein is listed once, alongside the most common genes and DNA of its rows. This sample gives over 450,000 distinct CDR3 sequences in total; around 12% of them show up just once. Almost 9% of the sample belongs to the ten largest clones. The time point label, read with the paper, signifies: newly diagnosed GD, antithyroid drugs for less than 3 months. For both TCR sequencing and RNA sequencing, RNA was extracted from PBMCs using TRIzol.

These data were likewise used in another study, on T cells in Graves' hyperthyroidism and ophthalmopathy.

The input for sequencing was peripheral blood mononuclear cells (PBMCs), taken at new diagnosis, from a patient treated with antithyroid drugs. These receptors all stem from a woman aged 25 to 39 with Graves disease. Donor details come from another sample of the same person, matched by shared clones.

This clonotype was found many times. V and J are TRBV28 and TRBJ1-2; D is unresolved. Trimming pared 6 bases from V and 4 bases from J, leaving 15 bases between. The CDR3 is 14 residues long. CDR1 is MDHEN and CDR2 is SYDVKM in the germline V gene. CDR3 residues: CASRDSRGSYGYTF. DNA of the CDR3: TGTGCCAGCAGGGATTCCCGAGGGTCCTATGGCTACACCTTC.

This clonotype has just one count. CDR3 loop: CSPPGGSYNSPLHF. CDR3 in DNA: TGCAGCCCGCCAGGGGGTTCCTATAATTCACCCCTCCACTTT. V and J are TRBV29-1 and TRBJ1-6, with TRBD1 matching over 7 bases. CDR1 SQVTM and CDR2 ANQGSEA come from the germline V gene. The CDR3 consists of 14 residues. J lost 1 base, V lost 8 bases, and 5 bases had no gene match.

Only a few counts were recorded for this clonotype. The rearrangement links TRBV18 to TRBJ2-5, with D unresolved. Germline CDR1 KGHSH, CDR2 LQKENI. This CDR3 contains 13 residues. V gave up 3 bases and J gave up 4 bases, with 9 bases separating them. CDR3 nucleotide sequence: TGTGCCAGCTCACCTTTGTTGCGAGAGACCCAGTACTTC. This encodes CASSPLLRETQYF.

As DNA, the CDR3 is TGTGCCAGCAGTGTTGAGCTAGCAAGAAATGAGCAGTTCTTC. This codes for CASSVELARNEQFF. The gene calls are TRBV2 and TRBJ2-1; possibly TRBD2 for D (5 bases). The CDR3 spans 14 residues. V lost 4 bases and J 7 bases, leaving 14 bases between the germline ends. CDR1 SNHLY and CDR2 FYNNEI come from the germline V gene.

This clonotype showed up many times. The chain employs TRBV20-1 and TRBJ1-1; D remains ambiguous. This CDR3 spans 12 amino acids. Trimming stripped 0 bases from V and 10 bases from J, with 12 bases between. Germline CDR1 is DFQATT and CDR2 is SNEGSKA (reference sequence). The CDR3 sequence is CSARDRGPGAFF. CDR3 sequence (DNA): TGCAGTGCTAGAGATCGCGGGCCCGGAGCTTTCTTT.

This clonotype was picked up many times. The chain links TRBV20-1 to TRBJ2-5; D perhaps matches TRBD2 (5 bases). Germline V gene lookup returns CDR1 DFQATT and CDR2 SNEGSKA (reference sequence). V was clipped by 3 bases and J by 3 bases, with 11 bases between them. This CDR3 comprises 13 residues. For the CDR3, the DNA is TGCAGTGCTAGGGCGGGTACAGAAGAGACCCAGTACTTC. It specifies CSARAGTEETQYF.

CDR3: CASSPTSGRAREQFF. CDR3 DNA: TGTGCCAGCAGCCCCACTAGCGGGAGGGCCCGTGAGCAGTTCTTC. V and J are TRBV7-9 and TRBJ2-1, with 13 nucleotides matching TRBD2. The V segment lost 5 bases and the J segment 9 bases; nucleotides outside the gene matches: 7. The CDR3 runs 15 residues. Germline V gene lookup returns CDR1 SEHNR and CDR2 FQNEAQ (reference sequence).

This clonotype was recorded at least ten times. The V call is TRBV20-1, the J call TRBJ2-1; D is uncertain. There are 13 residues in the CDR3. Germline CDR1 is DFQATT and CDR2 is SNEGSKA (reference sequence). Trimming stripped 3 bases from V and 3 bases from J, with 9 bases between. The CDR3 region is CSASYQLYNEQFF. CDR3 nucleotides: TGCAGTGCTAGCTACCAGCTCTACAATGAGCAGTTCTTC.

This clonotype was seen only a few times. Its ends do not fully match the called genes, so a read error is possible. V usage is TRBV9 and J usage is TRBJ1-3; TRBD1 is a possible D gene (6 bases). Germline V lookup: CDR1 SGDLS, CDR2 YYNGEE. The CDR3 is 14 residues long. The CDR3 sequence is CASSVEVRGSTIYF. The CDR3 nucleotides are TGTGCCAGCAGCGTAGAAGTCAGGGGAAGCACCATATATTTT.

CDR3 coding DNA: TGTGCCATCAGTGAGTCAGGCTGGTTTAGTTCACCCCTCCACTTT. Residues: CAISESGWFSSPLHF. This chain connects TRBV10-3 to TRBJ1-6; D gene uncertain. This CDR3 spans 15 amino acids. V was clipped by 0 bases and J by 9 bases, with 12 bases between them. Germline V gives CDR1 ENHRY, CDR2 SYGVKD.

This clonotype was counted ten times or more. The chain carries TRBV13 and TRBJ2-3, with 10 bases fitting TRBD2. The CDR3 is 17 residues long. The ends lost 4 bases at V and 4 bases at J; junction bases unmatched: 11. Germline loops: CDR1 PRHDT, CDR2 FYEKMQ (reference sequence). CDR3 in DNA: TGTGCCAGCAGCTCCCTCGTGGCTAGCGGGAGTTCAGATACGCAGTATTTT. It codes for CASSSLVASGSSDTQYF.

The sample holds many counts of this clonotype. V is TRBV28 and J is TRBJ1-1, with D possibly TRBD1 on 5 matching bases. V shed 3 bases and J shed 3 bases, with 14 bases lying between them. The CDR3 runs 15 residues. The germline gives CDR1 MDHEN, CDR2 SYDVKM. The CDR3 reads CASSFPTGRDTEAFF. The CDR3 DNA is TGTGCCAGCAGTTTCCCCACGGGGCGGGACACTGAAGCTTTCTTT.

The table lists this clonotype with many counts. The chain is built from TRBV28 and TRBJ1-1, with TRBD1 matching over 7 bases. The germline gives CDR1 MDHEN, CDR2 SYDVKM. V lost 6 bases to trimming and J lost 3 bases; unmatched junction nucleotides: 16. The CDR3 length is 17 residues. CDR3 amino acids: CASSPETGVIVDTEAFF. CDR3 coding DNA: TGTGCCAGCAGCCCCGAAACAGGGGTTATAGTAGACACTGAAGCTTTCTTT.

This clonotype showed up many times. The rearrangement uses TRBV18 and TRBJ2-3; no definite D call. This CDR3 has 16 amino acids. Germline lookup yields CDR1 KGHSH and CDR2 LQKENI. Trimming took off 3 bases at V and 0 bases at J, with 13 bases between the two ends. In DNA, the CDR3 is TGTGCCAGCTCACCGTTTCCCGGACCGAGCACAGATACGCAGTATTTT. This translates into CASSPFPGPSTDTQYF.

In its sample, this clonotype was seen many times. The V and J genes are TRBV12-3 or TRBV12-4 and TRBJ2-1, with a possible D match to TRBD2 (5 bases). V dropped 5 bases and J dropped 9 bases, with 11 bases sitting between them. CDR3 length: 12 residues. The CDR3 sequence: CASSIGAVEQFF. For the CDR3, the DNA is TGTGCCAGCAGTATTGGAGCGGTTGAGCAGTTCTTC.

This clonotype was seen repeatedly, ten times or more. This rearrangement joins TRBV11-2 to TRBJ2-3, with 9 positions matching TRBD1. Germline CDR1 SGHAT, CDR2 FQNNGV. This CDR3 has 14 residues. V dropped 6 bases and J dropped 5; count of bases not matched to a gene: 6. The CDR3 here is CASSPGTGRDTQYF. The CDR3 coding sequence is TGTGCCAGCAGTCCCGGGACAGGGAGAGATACGCAGTATTTT.

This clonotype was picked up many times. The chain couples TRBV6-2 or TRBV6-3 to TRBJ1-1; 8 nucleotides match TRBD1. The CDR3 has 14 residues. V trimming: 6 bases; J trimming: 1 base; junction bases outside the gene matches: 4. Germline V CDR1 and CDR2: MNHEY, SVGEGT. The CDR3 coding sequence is TGTGCCAGCAGCAAGACAGGGGCGAACACTGAAGCTTTCTTT. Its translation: CASSKTGANTEAFF.

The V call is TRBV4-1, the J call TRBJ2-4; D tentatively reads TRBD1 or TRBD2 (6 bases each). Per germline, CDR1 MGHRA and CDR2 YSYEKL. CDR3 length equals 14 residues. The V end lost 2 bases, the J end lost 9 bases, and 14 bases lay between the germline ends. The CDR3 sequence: CASSQPRQEGIQYF. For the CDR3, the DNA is TGCGCCAGCAGCCAACCCCGACAGGAGGGCATTCAGTACTTC.

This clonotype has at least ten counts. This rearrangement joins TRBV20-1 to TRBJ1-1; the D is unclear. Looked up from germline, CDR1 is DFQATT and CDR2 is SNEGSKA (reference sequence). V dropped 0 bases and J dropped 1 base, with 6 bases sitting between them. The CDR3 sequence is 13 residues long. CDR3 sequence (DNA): TGCAGTGCTAGAGATGGAGGGAACACTGAAGCTTTCTTT. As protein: CSARDGGNTEAFF.

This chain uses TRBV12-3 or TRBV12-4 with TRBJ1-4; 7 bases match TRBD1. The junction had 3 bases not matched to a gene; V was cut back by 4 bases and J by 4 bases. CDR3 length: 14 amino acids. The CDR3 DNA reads TGTGCCAGCAGTTCTCAGGGGGATAATGAAAAACTGTTTTTT. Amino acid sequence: CASSSQGDNEKLFF.

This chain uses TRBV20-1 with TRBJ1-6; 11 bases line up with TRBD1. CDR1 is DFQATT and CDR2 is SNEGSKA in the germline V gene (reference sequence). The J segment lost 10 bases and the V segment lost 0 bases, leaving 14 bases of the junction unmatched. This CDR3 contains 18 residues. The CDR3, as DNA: TGCAGTGCTAGAGATAATCACGAAGCCGGGACAGGGGGATCACCCCTCCACTTT. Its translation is CSARDNHEAGTGGSPLHF.

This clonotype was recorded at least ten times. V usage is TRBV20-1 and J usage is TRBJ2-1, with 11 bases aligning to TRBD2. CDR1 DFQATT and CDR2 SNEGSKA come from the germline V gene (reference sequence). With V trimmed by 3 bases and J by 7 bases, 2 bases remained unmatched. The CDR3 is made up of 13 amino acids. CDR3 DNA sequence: TGCAGTGCTAGTCCTAGCGGGAGGAATGAGCAGTTCTTC. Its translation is CSASPSGRNEQFF.

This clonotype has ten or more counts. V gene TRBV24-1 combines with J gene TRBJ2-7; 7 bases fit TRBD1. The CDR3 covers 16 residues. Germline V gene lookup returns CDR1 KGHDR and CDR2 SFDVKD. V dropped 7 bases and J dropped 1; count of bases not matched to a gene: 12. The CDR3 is CATSATGTDKSYEQYF. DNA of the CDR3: TGTGCCACCAGCGCAACCGGGACAGATAAATCCTACGAGCAGTACTTC.

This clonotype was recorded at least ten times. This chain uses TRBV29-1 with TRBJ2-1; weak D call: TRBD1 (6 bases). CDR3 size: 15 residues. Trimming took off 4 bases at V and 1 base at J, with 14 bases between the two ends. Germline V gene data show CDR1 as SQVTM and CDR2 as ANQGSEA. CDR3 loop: CSVVTGGRSYNEQFF. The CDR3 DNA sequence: TGCAGCGTTGTAACTGGGGGCAGGTCCTACAATGAGCAGTTCTTC.

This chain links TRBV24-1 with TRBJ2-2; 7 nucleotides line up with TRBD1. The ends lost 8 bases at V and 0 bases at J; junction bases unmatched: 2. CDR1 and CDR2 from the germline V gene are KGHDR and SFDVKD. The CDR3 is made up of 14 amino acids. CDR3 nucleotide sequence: TGTGCCACCACTGGACAGGCGAACACCGGGGAGCTGTTTTTT. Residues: CATTGQANTGELFF.

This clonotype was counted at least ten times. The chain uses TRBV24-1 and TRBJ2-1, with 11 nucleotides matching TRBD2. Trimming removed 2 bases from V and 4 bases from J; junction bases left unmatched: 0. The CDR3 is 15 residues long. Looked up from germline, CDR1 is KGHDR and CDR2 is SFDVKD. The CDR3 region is CATSDWTSGYNEQFF. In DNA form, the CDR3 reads TGTGCCACCAGTGATTGGACTAGCGGGTACAATGAGCAGTTCTTC.

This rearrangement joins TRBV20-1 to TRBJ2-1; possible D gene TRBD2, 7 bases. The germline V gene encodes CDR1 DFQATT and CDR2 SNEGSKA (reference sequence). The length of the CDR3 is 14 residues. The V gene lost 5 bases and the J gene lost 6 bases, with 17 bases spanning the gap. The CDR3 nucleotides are TGCAGTGCTTGGGGGCGCGGGAGTCGCAATGAGCAGTTCTTC. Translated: CSAWGRGSRNEQFF.

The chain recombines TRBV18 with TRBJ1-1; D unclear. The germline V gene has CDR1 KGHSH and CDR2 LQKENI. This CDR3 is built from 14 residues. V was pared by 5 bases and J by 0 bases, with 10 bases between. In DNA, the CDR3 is TGTGCCAGCTCAATCGACGGTCTGAACACTGAAGCTTTCTTT. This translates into CASSIDGLNTEAFF.

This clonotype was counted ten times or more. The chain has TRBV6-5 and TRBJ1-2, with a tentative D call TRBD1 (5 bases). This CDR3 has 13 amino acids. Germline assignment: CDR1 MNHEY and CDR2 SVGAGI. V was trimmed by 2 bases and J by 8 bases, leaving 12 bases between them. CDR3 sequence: CASSYGQGLGYTF. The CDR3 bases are TGTGCCAGCAGTTACGGGCAGGGTCTGGGCTACACCTTC.